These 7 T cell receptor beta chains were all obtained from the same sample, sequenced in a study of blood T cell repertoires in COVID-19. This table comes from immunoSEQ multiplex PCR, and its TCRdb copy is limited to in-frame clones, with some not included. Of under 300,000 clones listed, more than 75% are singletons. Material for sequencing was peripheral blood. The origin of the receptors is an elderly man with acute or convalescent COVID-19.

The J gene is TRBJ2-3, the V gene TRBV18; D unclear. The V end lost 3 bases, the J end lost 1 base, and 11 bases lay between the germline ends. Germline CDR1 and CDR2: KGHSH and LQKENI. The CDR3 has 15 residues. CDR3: CASSPLPSGTDTQYF. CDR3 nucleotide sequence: TGTGCCAGCTCACCTCTACCATCGGGCACAGATACGCAGTATTTT.

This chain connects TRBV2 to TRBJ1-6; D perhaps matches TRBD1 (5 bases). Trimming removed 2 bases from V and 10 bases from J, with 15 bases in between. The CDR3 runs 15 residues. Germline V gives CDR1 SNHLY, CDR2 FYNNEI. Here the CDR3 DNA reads TGTGCCAGCAGTGAAAGGTCAGGGAGGAGATCACCCCTCCACTTT. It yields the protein CASSERSGRRSPLHF.

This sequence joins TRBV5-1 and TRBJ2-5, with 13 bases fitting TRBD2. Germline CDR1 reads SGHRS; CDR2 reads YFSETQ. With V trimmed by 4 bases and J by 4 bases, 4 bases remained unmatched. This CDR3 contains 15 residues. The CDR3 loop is CASSKTSGGLETQYF. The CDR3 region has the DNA TGCGCCAGCAGCAAGACTAGCGGGGGGCTAGAGACCCAGTACTTC.

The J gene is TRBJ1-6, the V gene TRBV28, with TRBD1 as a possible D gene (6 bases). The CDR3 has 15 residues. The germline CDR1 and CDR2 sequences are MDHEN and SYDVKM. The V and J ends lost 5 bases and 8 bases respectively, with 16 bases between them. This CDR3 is CASSSYRVVDSPLHF. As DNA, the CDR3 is TGTGCCAGCAGTAGTTACAGGGTTGTGGATTCACCCCTCCACTTT.

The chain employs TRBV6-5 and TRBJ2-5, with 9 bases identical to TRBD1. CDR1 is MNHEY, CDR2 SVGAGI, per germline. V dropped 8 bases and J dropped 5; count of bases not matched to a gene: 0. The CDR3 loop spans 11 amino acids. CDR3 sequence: CASGTGETQYF. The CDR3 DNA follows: TGTGCCAGCGGGACAGGGGAGACCCAGTACTTC.

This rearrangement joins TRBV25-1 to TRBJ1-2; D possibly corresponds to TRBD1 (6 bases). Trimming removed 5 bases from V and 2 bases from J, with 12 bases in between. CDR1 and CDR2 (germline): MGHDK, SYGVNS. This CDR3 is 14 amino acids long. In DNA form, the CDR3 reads TGTGCCAGCAGTACAGGGACAAACAACTATGGCTACACCTTC. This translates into CASSTGTNNYGYTF.

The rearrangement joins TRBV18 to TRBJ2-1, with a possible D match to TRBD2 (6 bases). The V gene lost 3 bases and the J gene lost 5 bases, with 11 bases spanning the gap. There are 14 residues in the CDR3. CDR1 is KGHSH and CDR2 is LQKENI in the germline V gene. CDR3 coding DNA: TGTGCCAGCTCACCGCGGGAACACCACAATGAGCAGTTCTTC. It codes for CASSPREHHNEQFF.